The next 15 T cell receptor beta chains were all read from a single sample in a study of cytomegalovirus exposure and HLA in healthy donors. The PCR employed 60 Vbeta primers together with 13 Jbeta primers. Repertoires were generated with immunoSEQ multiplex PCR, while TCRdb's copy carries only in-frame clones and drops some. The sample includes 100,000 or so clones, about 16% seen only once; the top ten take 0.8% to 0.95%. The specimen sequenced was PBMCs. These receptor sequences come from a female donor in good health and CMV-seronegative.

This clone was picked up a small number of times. Written as DNA, the CDR3 is TGTGCCAGCGGGACAGGGCGTTGGAGCACTGAAGCTTTCTTT. This sequence encodes CASGTGRWSTEAFF. The rearrangement links TRBV6-5 to TRBJ1-1; 9 nucleotides line up with TRBD1. Per the germline V gene, CDR1 is MNHEY and CDR2 is SVGAGI. There are 14 residues in the CDR3. Unmatched junction bases numbered 8, after V lost 8 bases and J lost 4 bases.

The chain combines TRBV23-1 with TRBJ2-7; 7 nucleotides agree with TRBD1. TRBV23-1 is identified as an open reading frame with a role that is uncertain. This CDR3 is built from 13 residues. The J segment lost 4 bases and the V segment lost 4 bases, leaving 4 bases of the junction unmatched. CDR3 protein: CASSPRTGYEQYF. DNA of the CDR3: TGCGCCAGCAGTCCCAGGACAGGTTACGAGCAGTACTTC.

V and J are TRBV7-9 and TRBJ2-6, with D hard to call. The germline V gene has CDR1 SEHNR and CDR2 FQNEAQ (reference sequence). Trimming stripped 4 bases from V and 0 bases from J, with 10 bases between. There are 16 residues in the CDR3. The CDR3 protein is CASSSLLSSGANVLTF. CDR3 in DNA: TGTGCCAGCAGCTCGTTGCTTAGCTCTGGGGCCAACGTCCTGACTTTC. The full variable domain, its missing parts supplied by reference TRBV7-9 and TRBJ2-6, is DTGVSQNPRHKITKRGQNVTFRCDPISEHNRLYWYRQTLGQGPEFLTYFQNEAQLEKSRLLSDRFSAERPKGSFSTLEIQRTEQGDSAMYLCASSSLLSSGANVLTFGAGSRLTVL.

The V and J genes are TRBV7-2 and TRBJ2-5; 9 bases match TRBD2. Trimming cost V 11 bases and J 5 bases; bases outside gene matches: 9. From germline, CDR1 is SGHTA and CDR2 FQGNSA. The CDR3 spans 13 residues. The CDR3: CASAGGGGETQYF. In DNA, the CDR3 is TGTGCCTCAGCGGGAGGAGGTGGGGAGACCCAGTACTTC. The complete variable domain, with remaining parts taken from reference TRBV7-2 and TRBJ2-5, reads GAGVSQSPSNKVTEKGKDVELRCDPISGHTALYWYRQSLGQGLEFLIYFQGNSAPDKSGLPSDRFSAERTGGSVSTLTIQRTQQEDSAVYLCASAGGGGETQYFGPGTRLLVL.

CDR3 sequence: CASSYGGRSRLEAFF. The DNA of the CDR3 is TGTGCCAGCAGTTACGGGGGGAGGAGCCGGCTTGAAGCTTTCTTT. J is TRBJ1-1 and V is TRBV6-5; tentative D call: TRBD1 (5 bases). V was clipped by 2 bases and J by 7 bases, with 17 bases between them. Germline CDR1 MNHEY, CDR2 SVGAGI. The CDR3 extends over 15 amino acids.

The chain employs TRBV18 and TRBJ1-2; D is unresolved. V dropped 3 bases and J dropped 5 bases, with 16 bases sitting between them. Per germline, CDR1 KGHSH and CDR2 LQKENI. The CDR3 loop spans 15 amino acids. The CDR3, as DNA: TGTGCCAGCTCACCTTCAGGTTCTCAGTCGTATGGCTACACCTTC. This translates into CASSPSGSQSYGYTF.

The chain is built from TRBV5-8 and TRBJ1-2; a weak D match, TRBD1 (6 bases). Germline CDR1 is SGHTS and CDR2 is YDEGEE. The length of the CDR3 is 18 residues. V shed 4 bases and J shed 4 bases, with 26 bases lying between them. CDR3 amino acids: CASSPERGGGQTVYGYTF. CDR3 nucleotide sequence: TGTGCCAGCAGCCCGGAACGTGGGGGTGGACAGACCGTCTATGGCTACACCTTC.

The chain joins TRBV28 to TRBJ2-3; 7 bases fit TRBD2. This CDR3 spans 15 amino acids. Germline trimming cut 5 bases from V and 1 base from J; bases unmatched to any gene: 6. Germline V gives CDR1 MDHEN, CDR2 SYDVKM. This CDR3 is CASSPRGGGTDTQYF. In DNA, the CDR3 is TGTGCCAGCAGTCCCCGGGGAGGGGGCACAGATACGCAGTATTTT. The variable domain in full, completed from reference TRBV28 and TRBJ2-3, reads DVKVTQSSRYLVKRTGEKVFLECVQDMDHENMFWYRQDPGLGLRLIYFSYDVKMKEKGDIPEGYSVSREKKERFSLILESASTNQTSMYLCASSPRGGGTDTQYFGPGTRLTVL.

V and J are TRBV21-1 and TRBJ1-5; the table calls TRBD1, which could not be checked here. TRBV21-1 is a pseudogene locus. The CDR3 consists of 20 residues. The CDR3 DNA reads TGTGCCAGCAGGGGGCAAGGGGCAGGGGGATCCATGTTGGGCAATCAGCCCCAGCATTTT. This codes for CASRGQGAGGSMLGNQPQHF.

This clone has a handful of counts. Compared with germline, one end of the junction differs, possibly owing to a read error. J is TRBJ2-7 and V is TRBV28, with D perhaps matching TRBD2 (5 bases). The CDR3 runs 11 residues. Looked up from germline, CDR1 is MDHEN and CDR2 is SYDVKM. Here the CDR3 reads CASSGRSRGNF. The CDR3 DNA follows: TGTGCCAGCAGTGGACGGTCACGGGGTAACTTC.

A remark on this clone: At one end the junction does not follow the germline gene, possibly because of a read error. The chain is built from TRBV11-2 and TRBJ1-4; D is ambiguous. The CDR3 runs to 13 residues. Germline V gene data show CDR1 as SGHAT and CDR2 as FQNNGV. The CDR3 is CASSLGTNEKLFF. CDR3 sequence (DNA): TGTGCCAGCAGCTTAGGGACTAACGAAAAACTGTTTTTT. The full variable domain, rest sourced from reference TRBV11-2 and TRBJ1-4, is EAGVAQSPRYKIIEKRQSVAFWCNPISGHATLYWYQQILGQGPKLLIQFQNNGVVDDSQLPKDRFSAERLKGVDSTLKIQPAKLEDSAVYLCASSLGTNEKLFFGSGTQLSVL.

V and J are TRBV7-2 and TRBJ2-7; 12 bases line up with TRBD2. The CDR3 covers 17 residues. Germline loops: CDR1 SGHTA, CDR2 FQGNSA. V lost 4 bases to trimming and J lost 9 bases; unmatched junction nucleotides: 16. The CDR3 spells CASSSTASGREYKGQYF. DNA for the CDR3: TGTGCCAGCAGCTCCACCGCTAGCGGGAGGGAGTATAAAGGGCAGTACTTC.

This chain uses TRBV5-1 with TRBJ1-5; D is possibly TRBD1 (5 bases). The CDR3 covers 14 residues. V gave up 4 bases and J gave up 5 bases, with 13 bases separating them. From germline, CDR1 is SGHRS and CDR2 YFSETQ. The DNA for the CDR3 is TGCGCCAGCAGCCCTCGCCAGGGTGATCAGCCCCAGCATTTT. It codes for CASSPRQGDQPQHF.

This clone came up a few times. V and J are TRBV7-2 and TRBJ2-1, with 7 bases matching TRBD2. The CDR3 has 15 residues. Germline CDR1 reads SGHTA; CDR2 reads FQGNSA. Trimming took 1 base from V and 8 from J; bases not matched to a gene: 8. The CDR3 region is CASSLEWTRGDEQFF. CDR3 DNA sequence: TGTGCCAGCAGCTTAGAGTGGACTAGGGGCGATGAGCAGTTCTTC. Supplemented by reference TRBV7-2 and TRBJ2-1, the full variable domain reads GAGVSQSPSNKVTEKGKDVELRCDPISGHTALYWYRQSLGQGLEFLIYFQGNSAPDKSGLPSDRFSAERTGGSVSTLTIQRTQQEDSAVYLCASSLEWTRGDEQFFGPGTRLTVL.

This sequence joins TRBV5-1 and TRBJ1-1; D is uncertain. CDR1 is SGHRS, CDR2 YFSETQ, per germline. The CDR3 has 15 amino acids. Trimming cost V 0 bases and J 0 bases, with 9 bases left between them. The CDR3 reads CASSLAWRMNTEAFF. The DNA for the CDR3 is TGCGCCAGCAGCTTGGCATGGCGGATGAACACTGAAGCTTTCTTT.